The T cell receptor (beta chain) described here comes from a study of OX40 agonist ivuxolimab in advanced cancers. As for the study in general: Patients enrolled in dose escalation were diagnosed with hepatocellular carcinoma, melanoma, renal cell or head and neck cancer. Participants could have had prior anti-PD-1, anti-PD-L1 or anti-CTLA-4 therapy, and around 43% had some. Findings and limits, study-wide: CD4+ and CD8+ blood T cells expanded clonally by week 6 at 0.1 to 3.0 mg/kg.

The table came from immunoSEQ multiplex PCR; TCRdb's copy has only in-frame clones and leaves some out. The sample shows about 73,000 clones, over 75% of them seen only once. V lost 2 bases, J lost 6 bases, and 19 bases lay in between. The CDR3 loop spans 16 amino acids. Looked up from germline, CDR1 is MNHNY and CDR2 is SVGAGI (reference sequence). To note about this clone: The antigen is unknown.

The chain is built from TRBV6-6 and TRBJ1-2; D unresolved. This clonotype was obtained from an adult with an advanced solid tumor such as melanoma, head and neck, liver or kidney cancer. The material was CD4+ or CD8+ T cells sorted from blood, obtained in a trial of the OX40 agonist ivuxolimab. The CDR3, as DNA: TGTGCCAGCAGTTACCCCTTCGATCGGAATCTGGATGGCTACACCTTC. Protein: CASSYPFDRNLDGYTF.